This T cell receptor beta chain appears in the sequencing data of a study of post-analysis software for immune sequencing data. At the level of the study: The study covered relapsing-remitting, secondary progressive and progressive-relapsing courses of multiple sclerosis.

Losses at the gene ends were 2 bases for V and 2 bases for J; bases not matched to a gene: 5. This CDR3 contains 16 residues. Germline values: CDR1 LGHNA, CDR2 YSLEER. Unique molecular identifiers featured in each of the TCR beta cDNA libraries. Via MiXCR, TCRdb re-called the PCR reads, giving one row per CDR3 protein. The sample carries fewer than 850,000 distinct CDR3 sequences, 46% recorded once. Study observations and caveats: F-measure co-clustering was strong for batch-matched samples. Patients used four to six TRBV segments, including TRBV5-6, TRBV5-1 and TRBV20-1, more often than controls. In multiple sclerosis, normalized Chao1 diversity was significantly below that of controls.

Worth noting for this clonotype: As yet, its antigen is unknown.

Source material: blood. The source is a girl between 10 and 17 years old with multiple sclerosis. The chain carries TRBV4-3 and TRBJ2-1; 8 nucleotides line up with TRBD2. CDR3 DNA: TGCGCCAGCAGCCAATTTCTAGCGGGTCCCTACAATGAGCAGTTCTTC. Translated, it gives CASSQFLAGPYNEQFF.